A single sample is the source of the 25 T cell receptor beta chains below, sequenced in a study of a mutant IDH1 vaccine in newly diagnosed glioma. These TCRs are of unknown antigen specificity. The table came from immunoSEQ multiplex PCR; TCRdb's copy has only in-frame clones and leaves some out. This sample has approximately 60,000 clones, with about nine tenths found just once. Time point reported: week 23, last vaccination. Mutant IDH1 20-mer peptide, at 300 ug, made up each vaccine dose, with topical imiquimod. The specimen comprised PBMCs, sampled from a glioma patient whose treatment included an IDH1 peptide vaccine. These receptors were taken from a man aged 40-49 years with glioma.

This clone appeared a few times. The chain is built from TRBV5-1 and TRBJ2-5; D not certain. Trimming removed 5 bases at V and 4 bases at J, with 3 bases between. The CDR3 totals 10 residues. Germline CDR1 reads SGHRS; CDR2 reads YFSETQ. Here the CDR3 reads CASSGETQYF. The CDR3 DNA follows: TGCGCCAGCAGTGGAGAGACCCAGTACTTC.

The chain couples TRBV13 to TRBJ2-4; no reliable D call. The V and J ends lost 2 bases and 5 bases respectively, with 13 bases between them. The germline V gene has CDR1 PRHDT and CDR2 FYEKMQ (reference sequence). This CDR3 comprises 15 residues. The CDR3, as DNA: TGTGCCAGCAGCTTACAAAGATTTAACGAAAACATTCAGTACTTC. Amino acids: CASSLQRFNENIQYF.

This chain links TRBV9 with TRBJ2-4; 12 nucleotides match TRBD2. Per germline, CDR1 SGDLS and CDR2 YYNGEE. The V segment lost 3 bases and the J segment 2 bases; nucleotides outside the gene matches: 3. This CDR3 has 16 residues. CDR3 bases: TGTGCCAGCAGCGCTACTAGCGGGGGGACCAAAAACATTCAGTACTTC. It translates to CASSATSGGTKNIQYF.

V and J are TRBV6-1 and TRBJ1-3, with D perhaps matching TRBD1 (5 bases). Germline lookup yields CDR1 MNHNS and CDR2 SASEGT. The V end lost 6 bases, the J end lost 9 bases, and 9 bases lay between the germline ends. The CDR3 loop spans 11 amino acids. The CDR3 coding sequence is TGTGCCAGCAGGGACACAGGCACCATATATTTT. It yields the protein CASRDTGTIYF.

The chain is built from TRBV6-5 and TRBJ1-2; D ambiguous. V lost 0 bases and J lost 4, with 9 bases in between. The length of the CDR3 is 14 residues. Per germline, CDR1 MNHEY and CDR2 SVGAGI. CDR3 residues: CASSYSRQRYGYTF. The DNA of the CDR3 is TGTGCCAGCAGTTACTCTCGGCAGCGCTATGGCTACACCTTC.

The genes are TRBV18 and TRBJ2-2; D gene unclear. V lost 6 bases to trimming and J lost 7 bases, with 6 bases between them. The germline gives CDR1 KGHSH, CDR2 LQKENI. The CDR3 has 11 residues. This CDR3 is CASSKVGELFF. In nucleotides, the CDR3 is TGTGCCAGCTCTAAGGTCGGGGAGCTGTTTTTT.

The chain couples TRBV9 to TRBJ2-7; 8 bases align to TRBD2. This CDR3 has 15 amino acids. V shed 1 base and J 5 bases; nucleotides not matched to a gene: 8. Germline loops: CDR1 SGDLS, CDR2 YYNGEE. The CDR3 sequence: CASSVSREGLDEQYF. The DNA for the CDR3 is TGTGCCAGCAGCGTATCCCGGGAGGGTCTCGACGAGCAGTACTTC. Variable domain in full (rest from reference TRBV9 and TRBJ2-7): DSGVTQTPKHLITATGQRVTLRCSPRSGDLSVYWYQQSLDQGLQFLIQYYNGEERAKGNILERFSAQQFPDLHSELNLSSLELGDSALYFCASSVSREGLDEQYFGPGTRLTVT.

This chain joins TRBV2 and TRBJ2-3, with 9 bases lining up with TRBD2. The CDR3 spans 15 residues. CDR1 SNHLY and CDR2 FYNNEI come from the germline V gene. The trim removed 10 bases at V and 1 base at J, leaving 9 bases unmatched. CDR3 loop: CATLGGGRGTDTQYF. Here the CDR3 DNA reads TGTGCCACGCTCGGAGGCGGGAGGGGCACAGATACGCAGTATTTT.

The chain has TRBV10-1 and TRBJ2-3; D may be TRBD2 (6 bases). Trimming pared 4 bases from V and 6 bases from J, leaving 17 bases between. This CDR3 has 15 amino acids. Per the germline V gene, CDR1 is WNHNN and CDR2 is SYGVQD (reference sequence). CDR3 loop: CASSVTARAGDTQYF. For the CDR3, the DNA is TGCGCCAGCAGTGTAACGGCAAGGGCGGGGGATACGCAGTATTTT.

This rearrangement joins TRBV6-5 to TRBJ2-3, with D possibly being TRBD2 (5 bases). Per germline, CDR1 MNHEY and CDR2 SVGAGI. The CDR3 contains 12 residues. V was trimmed by 4 bases and J by 6 bases, leaving 8 bases between them. The CDR3 bases are TGTGCCAGCAGTTTCTCGGGGGATACGCAGTATTTT. This encodes CASSFSGDTQYF.

The chain joins TRBV5-5 to TRBJ2-5; D is possibly TRBD2 (6 bases). Germline CDR1 SGHKS, CDR2 YYEKEE (reference sequence). The V end was cut by 3 bases, the J end by 2 bases, with 20 bases between. The CDR3 consists of 17 residues. CDR3 nucleotides: TGTGCCAGCAGCTGGACACCCCGGGCGGCGGGACAAGAGACCCAGTACTTC. Protein product: CASSWTPRAAGQETQYF.

Only one count was recorded for this clone. The chain recombines TRBV13 with TRBJ2-1; 13 nucleotides match TRBD2. V lost 5 bases and J lost 5; bases outside the gene matches: 3. The CDR3 consists of 15 residues. Germline lookup yields CDR1 PRHDT and CDR2 FYEKMQ (reference sequence). The CDR3 region has the DNA TGTGCCAGCAGCCGACTAGCGGGGGGAAACAATGAGCAGTTCTTC. Translation gives CASSRLAGGNNEQFF.

This chain uses TRBV5-1 with TRBJ2-7; 7 positions match TRBD1. CDR3 length: 13 amino acids. Germline trimming cut 7 bases from V and 2 bases from J; bases unmatched to any gene: 6. CDR1 is SGHRS, CDR2 YFSETQ, per germline. The CDR3 sequence: CASGYGTAYEQYF. The CDR3 bases are TGCGCCAGCGGTTATGGGACAGCCTACGAGCAGTACTTC.

This clone was seen only a few times. The rearrangement joins TRBV5-4 to TRBJ2-5; D ambiguous. The CDR3 is 13 residues long. The V and J ends lost 2 bases and 2 bases respectively, with 7 bases between them. From germline, CDR1 is SGHNT and CDR2 YYREEE (reference sequence). The CDR3: CASSLEPQETQYF. The DNA for the CDR3 is TGTGCCAGCAGCTTAGAGCCACAAGAGACCCAGTACTTC.

J is TRBJ2-2 and V is TRBV9, with 7 bases lining up with TRBD1. CDR1 is SGDLS and CDR2 is YYNGEE in the germline V gene. With V trimmed by 4 bases and J by 7 bases, 1 base remained unmatched. This CDR3 contains 12 residues. In DNA form, the CDR3 reads TGTGCCAGCAGCACAGGGGTCGGGGAGCTGTTTTTT. Its translation: CASSTGVGELFF. The full variable domain, completed using reference TRBV9 and TRBJ2-2, is DSGVTQTPKHLITATGQRVTLRCSPRSGDLSVYWYQQSLDQGLQFLIQYYNGEERAKGNILERFSAQQFPDLHSELNLSSLELGDSALYFCASSTGVGELFFGEGSRLTVL.

V gene TRBV6-5 combines with J gene TRBJ1-2; D unclear. Germline V gives CDR1 MNHEY, CDR2 SVGAGI. The V end was cut by 0 bases, the J end by 5 bases, with 10 bases between. The CDR3 has 14 residues. The CDR3 spells CASSYSAGAYGYTF. DNA of the CDR3: TGTGCCAGCAGTTACTCTGCAGGCGCATATGGCTACACCTTC.

V and J are TRBV19 and TRBJ1-1; D unclear. CDR1 is LNHDA, CDR2 SQIVND, per germline (reference sequence). The CDR3 has 16 residues. V dropped 0 bases and J dropped 4 bases, with 15 bases sitting between them. CDR3 loop: CASSIDSGEGPTEAFF. CDR3 nucleotide sequence: TGTGCCAGTAGTATAGATTCCGGGGAGGGTCCCACTGAAGCTTTCTTT.

The chain uses TRBV9 and TRBJ2-7; D remains ambiguous. The V end was cut by 3 bases, the J end by 1 base, with 11 bases between. From germline, CDR1 is SGDLS and CDR2 YYNGEE. This CDR3 region has 14 residues. The CDR3, as DNA: TGTGCCAGCAGCGCAAGTGTGGGGTCCTACGAGCAGTACTTC. Translated, it gives CASSASVGSYEQYF.

The chain links TRBV10-3 to TRBJ2-1; possibly TRBD2 for D (5 bases). The germline V and J ends were trimmed by 0 bases and 1 base, with 7 bases remaining between them. Germline V gives CDR1 ENHRY, CDR2 SYGVKD. This CDR3 has 15 residues. The CDR3 reads CAISESRESYNEQFF. The CDR3, as DNA: TGTGCCATCAGTGAGTCAAGGGAGTCCTACAATGAGCAGTTCTTC.

The V gene is TRBV4-2, the J gene TRBJ1-2, with D possibly matching TRBD1 (5 bases). V was shortened by 8 bases and J by 4 bases, with 14 bases between the two germline ends. CDR3 length: 13 residues. Germline-derived CDR1 and CDR2 are LGHNA and YNFKEQ. This CDR3 is CASGKTGLYGYTF. The CDR3 DNA is TGTGCCAGCGGAAAAACAGGACTCTATGGCTACACCTTC.

The chain joins TRBV5-1 to TRBJ2-3, with 7 bases that match TRBD2. The CDR3 runs 18 residues. Germline CDR1 reads SGHRS; CDR2 reads YFSETQ. Losses at the gene ends were 0 bases for V and 1 base for J; bases not matched to a gene: 11. The CDR3 coding sequence is TGCGCCAGCAGCTTGGCCGTGTTAGCGGGCGACCGCACAGATACGCAGTATTTT. As protein: CASSLAVLAGDRTDTQYF.

This chain connects TRBV6-5 to TRBJ2-5; no clear D. The ends were cut back, 0 bases at V and 4 bases at J, with 12 bases in the middle. Per the germline V gene, CDR1 is MNHEY and CDR2 is SVGAGI. The CDR3 spans 15 residues. CDR3 bases: TGTGCCAGCAGTTACTCGAACGGGCCCCGAGAGACCCAGTACTTC. Encoded protein: CASSYSNGPRETQYF.

CDR3 nucleotide sequence: TGTGCCACCAGCAGAGCCGGGACCTCCTACAATGAGCAGTTCTTC. Translation gives CATSRAGTSYNEQFF. The chain recombines TRBV15 with TRBJ2-1, with D perhaps assigned TRBD1 or TRBD2 (5 bases each). Trimming cost V 1 base and J 0 bases, with 7 bases left between them. CDR1 and CDR2 from the germline V gene are LNHNV and YYDKDF (reference sequence). The CDR3 runs 15 residues. Full variable domain (rest looked up from reference TRBV15 and TRBJ2-1): DAMVIQNPRYQVTQFGKPVTLSCSQTLNHNVMYWYQQKSSQAPKLLFHYYDKDFNNEADTPDNFQSRRPNTSFCFLDIRSPGLGDTAMYLCATSRAGTSYNEQFFGPGTRLTVL.

The V call is TRBV4-1, the J call TRBJ1-5; TRBD1 matches 8 bases. J was trimmed by 7 bases and V by 0 bases; bases with no gene match: 8. Germline CDR1 and CDR2: MGHRA and YSYEKL. CDR3 length equals 16 residues. For the CDR3, the DNA is TGCGCCAGCAGCCAAGAACCACAGGGGGGGATGCAGCCCCAGCATTTT. Amino acids: CASSQEPQGGMQPQHF.

This clone is a singleton in its sample. The V gene is TRBV6-1, the J gene TRBJ1-1; no clear D gene. The CDR3 runs 11 residues. Per germline, CDR1 MNHNS and CDR2 SASEGT. V was clipped by 7 bases and J by 5 bases, with 8 bases between them. The CDR3 reads CASIIRTEAFF. In DNA, the CDR3 is TGTGCCAGCATCATAAGGACTGAAGCTTTCTTT.